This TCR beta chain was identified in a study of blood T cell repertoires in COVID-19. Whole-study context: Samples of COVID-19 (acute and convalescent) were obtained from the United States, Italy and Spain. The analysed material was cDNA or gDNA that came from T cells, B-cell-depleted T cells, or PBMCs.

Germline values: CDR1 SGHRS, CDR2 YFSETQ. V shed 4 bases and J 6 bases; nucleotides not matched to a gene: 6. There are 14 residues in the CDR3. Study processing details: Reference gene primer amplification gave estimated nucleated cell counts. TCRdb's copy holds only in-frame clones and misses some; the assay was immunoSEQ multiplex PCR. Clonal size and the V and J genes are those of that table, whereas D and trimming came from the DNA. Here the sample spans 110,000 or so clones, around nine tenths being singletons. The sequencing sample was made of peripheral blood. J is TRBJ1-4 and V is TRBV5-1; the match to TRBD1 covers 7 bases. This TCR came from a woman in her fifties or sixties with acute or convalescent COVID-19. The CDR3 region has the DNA TGCGCCAGCAGCCCATTAGGACAGGATGAAAAACTGTTTTTT. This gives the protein CASSPLGQDEKLFF.